This T cell receptor (beta chain) was identified during a study of cytomegalovirus exposure and HLA in healthy donors. As concerns this clone: Antigen: not known.

The donors formed part of the roughly 120-subject validation cohort, distinct from the 666-subject first cohort. CDR1 is SGHNT and CDR2 is YENEEA in the germline V gene. Losses at the gene ends were 3 bases for V and 8 bases for J; bases not matched to a gene: 7. The CDR3 is 16 residues long. Using immunoSEQ multiplex PCR, the repertoire was profiled, and TCRdb retains in-frame clones only, with some absent. The sample lists approximately 160,000 clones; 84% were seen once. The study's findings and limits: Specificity for CMV antigens was confirmed in vitro for a few of the CMV-associated chains.

The V and J genes are TRBV11-3 and TRBJ2-1; TRBD2 aligns across 13 bases. Sample: PBMCs. This clonotype was sampled from a man aged 30-40 years in good health and CMV-seropositive. The CDR3 is CASSLSGTSGIYEQFF. The CDR3 region has the DNA TGTGCCAGCAGCTTGTCCGGGACTAGCGGGATATATGAGCAGTTCTTC.